These T cell receptor beta chains were read from a single sample in a study of T cell repertoires in ileal Crohn's disease. The method was immunoSEQ multiplex PCR; TCRdb's version includes in-frame clones alone and lacks a portion of them. The sample comprises approximately 10,000 clones, 79% of which are singletons, and roughly 6.9% rests with the top ten. Sequenced input: ileal tissue. These receptors all stem from an adult with Crohn's disease. Each CDR3 is given without its conserved first and last residue.

J: TRBJ1-2
V: TRBV2
CDR3: ASGLDRGNGYT

J: TRBJ1-6
V: TRBV27
CDR3: ASRIGGSDSPLH

J: TRBJ2-7
V: TRBV9
CDR3: ASSVTPGMGYEQY

J: TRBJ1-5
V: TRBV5-6
CDR3: ASSTLGQGHQPQH

J: TRBJ2-5
V: TRBV30
CDR3: AWSAGDSRRTQY

J: TRBJ1-1
V: TRBV9
CDR3: ASSVEGQPNTEAF

J: TRBJ2-1
V: TRBV5-1
CDR3: ASSRFQGNEQF

J: TRBJ1-3
V: TRBV7-2
CDR3: ASSLYFSDRGTKGTIY

J: TRBJ1-6
V: TRBV5-4
CDR3: ASSSDRSAYNSPLH

J: TRBJ2-1
V: TRBV27
CDR3: ASSLWTGGNEQF

J: TRBJ1-1
V: TRBV27
CDR3: ASGGWGRLDTEAF

J: TRBJ2-7
V: TRBV4-2
CDR3: ASSQEVGQVSYEQY

J: TRBJ2-3
V: TRBV19
CDR3: ASSRPSGAATDTQY

J: TRBJ1-5
V: TRBV5-1
CDR3: ASSPGTGVSNQPQH

J: TRBJ2-1
V: TRBV4-2
CDR3: ASSPGQAEYNEQF

J: TRBJ2-7
V: TRBV7-9
CDR3: ASSARDTRGQY

J: TRBJ2-5
V: TRBV19
CDR3: ASSPGKGGQETQY

J: TRBJ1-1
V: TRBV27
CDR3: ASSLRDPVFRLSLREATEAF

J: TRBJ1-5
V: TRBV11-2
CDR3: ASSLGNSPGQPQH

J: -
V: TRBV5-1
CDR3: ASSLVTEYEQY

J: TRBJ1-1
V: TRBV6-1
CDR3: ASSEALLGGGSPEAF

J: TRBJ1-5
V: TRBV18
CDR3: ASSPPQGPQH

J: TRBJ1-1
V: TRBV5-1
CDR3: ASRTGTENTEAF

J: TRBJ1-1
V: TRBV5-4
CDR3: ASSSPREDTEAF

J: TRBJ1-5
V: TRBV6-6
CDR3: ASIGTAQH

J: TRBJ1-2
V: TRBV5-1
CDR3: ASSFQGISGGYT

J: TRBJ1-5
V: TRBV7-9
CDR3: ASSLGAGDSNQPQH

J: TRBJ2-3
V: TRBV7-2
CDR3: ASSLDREKQY

J: TRBJ2-7
V: TRBV7-9
CDR3: ASSVGQGLNEQY

J: TRBJ2-2
V: TRBV7-6
CDR3: ASSDYGTFTGELF

J: TRBJ1-1
V: TRBV7-2
CDR3: ASSLGTPNTEAF

J: TRBJ2-2
V: TRBV6-6
CDR3: ASTKWGGTGELF

J: TRBJ2-7
V: TRBV18
CDR3: ASSPYQEGYEQY

J: TRBJ2-3
V: TRBV9
CDR3: ASSVEGRGGTDTQY

J: TRBJ1-1
V: TRBV30
CDR3: AWSRFPGGNTEAF

J: TRBJ2-2
V: TRBV9
CDR3: ASSVVAGGPAGELF

J: TRBJ1-4
V: TRBV4-1
CDR3: ASSPATGTGNEKLF

J: TRBJ1-5
V: TRBV6-1
CDR3: ASSEGGQPYQPQH

J: TRBJ1-5
V: TRBV6-6
CDR3: ASSTQGNVVQH

J: TRBJ1-4
V: TRBV6-4
CDR3: ASSENAGEGEKLF

J: TRBJ1-2
V: TRBV5-6
CDR3: ASNTQTGLDGYT

J: TRBJ1-2
V: TRBV5-6
CDR3: ASSHPTADYGYT

J: TRBJ1-1
V: TRBV5-1
CDR3: ASSFQRVDTEAF

J: TRBJ2-2
V: TRBV5-4
CDR3: ASSLPTGTTGELF

J: TRBJ1-2
V: TRBV29-1
CDR3: SVSKAGTAYGYT

J: TRBJ2-3
V: TRBV5-5
CDR3: ASSLYSLSTDTQY

J: TRBJ1-6
V: TRBV11-2
CDR3: ASTQTPTGYNSPLH

J: TRBJ2-7
V: TRBV11-2
CDR3: ASSLDSPYEQY